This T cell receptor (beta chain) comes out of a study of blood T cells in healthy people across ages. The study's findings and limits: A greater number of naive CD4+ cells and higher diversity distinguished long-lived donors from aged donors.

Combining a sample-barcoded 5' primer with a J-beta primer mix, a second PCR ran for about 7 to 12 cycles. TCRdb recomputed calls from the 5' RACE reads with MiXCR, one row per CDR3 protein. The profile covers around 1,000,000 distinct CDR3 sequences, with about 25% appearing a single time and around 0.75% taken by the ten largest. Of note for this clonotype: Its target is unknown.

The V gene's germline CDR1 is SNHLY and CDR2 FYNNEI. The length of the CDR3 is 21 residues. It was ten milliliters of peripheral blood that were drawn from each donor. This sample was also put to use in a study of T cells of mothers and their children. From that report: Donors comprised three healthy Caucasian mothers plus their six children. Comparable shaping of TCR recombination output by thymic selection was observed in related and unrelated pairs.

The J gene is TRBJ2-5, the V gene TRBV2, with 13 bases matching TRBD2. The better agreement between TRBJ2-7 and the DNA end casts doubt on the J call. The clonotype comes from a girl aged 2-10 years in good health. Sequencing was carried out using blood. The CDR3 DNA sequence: TGTGCCAGCAGTGATCGTAATGGGGGGAACGGAGGGACTAGCGGGACCTACGAGCAGTACTTC. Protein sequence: CASSDRNGGNGGTSGTYEQYF.